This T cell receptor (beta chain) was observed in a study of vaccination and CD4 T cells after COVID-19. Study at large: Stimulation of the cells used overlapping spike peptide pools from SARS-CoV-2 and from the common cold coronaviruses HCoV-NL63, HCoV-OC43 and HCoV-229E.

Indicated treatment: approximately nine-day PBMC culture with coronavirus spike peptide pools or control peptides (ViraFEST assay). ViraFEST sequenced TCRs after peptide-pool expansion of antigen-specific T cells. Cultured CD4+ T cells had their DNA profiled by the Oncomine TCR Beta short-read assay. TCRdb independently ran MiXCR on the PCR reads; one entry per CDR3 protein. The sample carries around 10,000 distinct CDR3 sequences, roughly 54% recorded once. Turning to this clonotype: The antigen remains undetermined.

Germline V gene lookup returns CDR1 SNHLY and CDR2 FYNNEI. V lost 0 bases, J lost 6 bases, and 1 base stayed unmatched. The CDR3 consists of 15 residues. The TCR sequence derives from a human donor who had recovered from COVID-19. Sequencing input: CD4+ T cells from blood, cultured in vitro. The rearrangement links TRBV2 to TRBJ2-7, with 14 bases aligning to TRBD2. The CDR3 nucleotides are TGTGCCAGCAGTGAAGCGACTAGCGGGAGGGCCGAGCAGTACTTC. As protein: CASSEATSGRAEQYF.